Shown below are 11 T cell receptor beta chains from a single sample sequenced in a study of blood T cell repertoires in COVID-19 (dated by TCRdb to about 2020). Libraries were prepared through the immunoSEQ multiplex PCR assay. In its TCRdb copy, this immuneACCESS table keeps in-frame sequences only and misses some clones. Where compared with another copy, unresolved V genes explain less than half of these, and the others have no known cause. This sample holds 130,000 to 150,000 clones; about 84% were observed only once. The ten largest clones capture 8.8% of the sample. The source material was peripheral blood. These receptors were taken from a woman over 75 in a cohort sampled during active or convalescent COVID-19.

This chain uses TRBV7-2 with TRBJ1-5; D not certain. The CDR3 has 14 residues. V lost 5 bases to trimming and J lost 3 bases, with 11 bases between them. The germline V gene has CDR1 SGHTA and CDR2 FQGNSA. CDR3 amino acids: CASSPRLTNQPQHF. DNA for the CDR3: TGTGCCAGCAGCCCCCGACTGACCAATCAGCCCCAGCATTTT.

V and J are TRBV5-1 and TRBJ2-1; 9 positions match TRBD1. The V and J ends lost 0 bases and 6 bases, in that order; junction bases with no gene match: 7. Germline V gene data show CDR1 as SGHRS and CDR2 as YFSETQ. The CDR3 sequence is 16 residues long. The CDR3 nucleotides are TGCGCCAGCAGCTTGGTTCCCGGGACAGGGCGCAATGAGCAGTTCTTC. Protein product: CASSLVPGTGRNEQFF. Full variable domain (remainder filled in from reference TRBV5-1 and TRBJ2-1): KAGVTQTPRYLIKTRGQQVTLSCSPISGHRSVSWYQQTPGQGLQFLFEYFSETQRNKGNFPGRFSGRQFSNSRSEMNVSTLELGDSALYLCASSLVPGTGRNEQFFGPGTRLTVL.

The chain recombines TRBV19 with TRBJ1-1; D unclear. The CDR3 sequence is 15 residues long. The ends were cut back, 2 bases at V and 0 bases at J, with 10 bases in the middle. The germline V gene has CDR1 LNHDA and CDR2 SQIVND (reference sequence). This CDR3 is CASSISGRMNTEAFF. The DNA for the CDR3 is TGTGCCAGTAGTATAAGTGGCAGAATGAACACTGAAGCTTTCTTT.

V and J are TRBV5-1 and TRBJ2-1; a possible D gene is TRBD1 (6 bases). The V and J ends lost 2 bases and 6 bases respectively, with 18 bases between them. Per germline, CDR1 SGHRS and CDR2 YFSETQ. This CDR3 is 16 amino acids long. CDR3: CASSFEKGGVGNEQFF. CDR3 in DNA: TGCGCCAGCAGCTTCGAGAAAGGGGGAGTCGGCAATGAGCAGTTCTTC.

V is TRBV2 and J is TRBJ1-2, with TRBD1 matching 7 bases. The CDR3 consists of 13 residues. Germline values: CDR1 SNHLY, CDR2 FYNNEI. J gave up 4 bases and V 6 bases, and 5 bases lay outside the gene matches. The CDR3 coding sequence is TGTGCCAGCAGAACGGGACAGTCCTATGGCTACACCTTC. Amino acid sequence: CASRTGQSYGYTF.

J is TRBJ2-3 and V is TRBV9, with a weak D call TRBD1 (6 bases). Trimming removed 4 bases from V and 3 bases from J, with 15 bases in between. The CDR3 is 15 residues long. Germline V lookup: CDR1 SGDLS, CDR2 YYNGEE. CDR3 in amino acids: CASSPGGGPTDTQYF. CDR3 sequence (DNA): TGTGCCAGCAGCCCTGGTGGGGGCCCGACAGATACGCAGTATTTT.

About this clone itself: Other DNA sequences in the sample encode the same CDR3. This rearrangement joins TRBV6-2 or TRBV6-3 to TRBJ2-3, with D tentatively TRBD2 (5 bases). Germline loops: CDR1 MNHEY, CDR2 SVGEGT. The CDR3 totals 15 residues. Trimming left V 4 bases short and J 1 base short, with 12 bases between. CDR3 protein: CASSFLAGRTDTQYF. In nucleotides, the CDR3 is TGTGCCAGCAGTTTCCTGGCGGGCCGCACAGATACGCAGTATTTT.

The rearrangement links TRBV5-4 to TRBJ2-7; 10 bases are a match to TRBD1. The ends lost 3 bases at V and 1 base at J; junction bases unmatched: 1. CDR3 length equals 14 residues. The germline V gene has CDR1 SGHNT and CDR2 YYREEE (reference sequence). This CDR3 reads CASSSGQGSYEQYF. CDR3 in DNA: TGTGCCAGCAGCTCGGGACAGGGGTCCTACGAGCAGTACTTC.

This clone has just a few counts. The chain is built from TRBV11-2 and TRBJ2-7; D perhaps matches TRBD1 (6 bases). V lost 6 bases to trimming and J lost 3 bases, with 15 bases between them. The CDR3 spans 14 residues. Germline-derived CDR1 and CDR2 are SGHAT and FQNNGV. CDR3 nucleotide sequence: TGTGCCAGCAGGTCGGGCAGGGGAATCTACGAGCAGTACTTC. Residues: CASRSGRGIYEQYF.

The CDR3 DNA is TGTGCCATCAAAAAGGGACTAGCGGGGAACTCGGATGAGCAGTTCTTC. This encodes CAIKKGLAGNSDEQFF. The chain couples TRBV10-3 to TRBJ2-1; the match to TRBD2 covers 13 bases. The germline V gene has CDR1 ENHRY and CDR2 SYGVKD. V lost 7 bases and J lost 8; bases outside the gene matches: 11. This CDR3 comprises 16 residues.

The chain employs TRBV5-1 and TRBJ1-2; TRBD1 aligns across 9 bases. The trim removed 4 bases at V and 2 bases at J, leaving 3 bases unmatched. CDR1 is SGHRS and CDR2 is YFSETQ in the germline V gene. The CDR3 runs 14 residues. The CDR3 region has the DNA TGCGCCAGCAGCGTCGACAGGGGGAACTATGGCTACACCTTC. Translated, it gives CASSVDRGNYGYTF.